This T cell receptor (beta chain) was sequenced for a study of blood T cell repertoires in COVID-19. Study summary: T cells, B-cell-depleted T cells, or PBMCs provided the cDNA or gDNA that served as material.

Followed longitudinally, the Seattle patients had been enrolled during active infection. The germline V gene encodes CDR1 MNHEY and CDR2 SVGEGT. This CDR3 is built from 14 residues. The germline V and J ends were trimmed by 2 bases and 4 bases, with 9 bases remaining between them. Profiled with immunoSEQ multiplex PCR; TCRdb holds only in-frame clones, not every one. The data contain roughly 230,000 clones, 84% of them singletons. The V call is TRBV6-2 or TRBV6-3, the J call TRBJ1-5; maybe TRBD1 (5 bases). The TCR originated in a woman aged 80 or older with COVID-19, enrolled during active disease. The material sequenced was peripheral blood. This chain's CDR3 is CASSYGGLNQPQHF. The CDR3 DNA follows: TGTGCCAGCAGTTACGGGGGGTTGAATCAGCCCCAGCATTTT.